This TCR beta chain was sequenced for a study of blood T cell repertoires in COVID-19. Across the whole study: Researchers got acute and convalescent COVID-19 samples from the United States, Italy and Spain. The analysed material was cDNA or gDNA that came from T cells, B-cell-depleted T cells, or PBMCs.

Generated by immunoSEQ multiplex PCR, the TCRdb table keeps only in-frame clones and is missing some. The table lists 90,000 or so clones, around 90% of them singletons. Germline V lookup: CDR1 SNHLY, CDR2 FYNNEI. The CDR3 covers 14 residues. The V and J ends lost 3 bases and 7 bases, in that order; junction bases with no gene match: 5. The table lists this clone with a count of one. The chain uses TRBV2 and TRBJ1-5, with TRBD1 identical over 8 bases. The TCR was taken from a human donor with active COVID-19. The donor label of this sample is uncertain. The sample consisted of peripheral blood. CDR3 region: CASSDPGQGQPQHF. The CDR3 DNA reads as TGTGCCAGCAGTGATCCCGGACAGGGCCAGCCCCAGCATTTT.